The clone carrying this TCR beta chain showed up just a few times. The antigen is undetermined. 60 Vbeta and 13 Jbeta primers were used in PCR. Only in-frame clones appear in the TCRdb table, and some are missing; sequencing was by immunoSEQ multiplex PCR. The sample contains some 80,000 clones, 65% to 85% of which appear only once. This entry is derived from a study of cytomegalovirus exposure and HLA in healthy donors. On the study more broadly: Most donors, around 81% of over 300 genotyped, fell in the Caucasian-associated ancestry cluster.

Study-wide results and limits: Across all donors, roughly uniform sequencing depth was an assumption of the presence/absence analyses. A later analysis associated 16,951 TCR beta sequences with HLA alleles at a 0.05 false discovery rate. An analysis done earlier found most TCR beta V segments productive about 87% or about 30% of the time.

Germline loops: CDR1 MNHNS, CDR2 SASEGT. The length of the CDR3 is 15 residues. Trimming took 5 bases from V and 0 from J, leaving 11 bases between them. The chain carries TRBV6-1 and TRBJ1-5; D perhaps matches TRBD1 (6 bases). The receptor was isolated from a man aged 45-60 years in good health and CMV-seronegative. Sequencing was carried out using PBMCs. DNA for the CDR3: TGTGCCAGCAGTCCCGGGACAAATAGCAATCAGCCCCAGCATTTT. Its protein product is CASSPGTNSNQPQHF.